Detailed here is one T cell receptor (beta chain). Its specificity is not known. The data were obtained in a study of OX40 agonist ivuxolimab in advanced cancers. Study in general: Those treated in dose escalation had hepatocellular carcinoma, melanoma, renal cell cancer or head and neck cancer. A partial response was reached by three patients: one with hepatocellular carcinoma and two with cutaneous melanoma.

Only in-frame clones appear in the TCRdb table, and some are missing; sequencing was by immunoSEQ multiplex PCR. The repertoire holds tens of thousands of clones, with 80% to 85% as singletons. Whole-study findings and limits: The specificity for antigen of the expanded peripheral T cells was not determined. Both CD4+ and CD8+ T cell populations in blood had undergone clonal expansion by week 6 at 0.1 to 3.0 mg/kg.

The specimen comprised CD4+ or CD8+ T cells sorted from blood, sampled in a trial of the OX40 agonist ivuxolimab. This TCR was sampled from an adult with an advanced solid tumor such as melanoma, head and neck, liver or kidney cancer.

CDR3 in amino acids: CARGGEGLTNEKLFF. The DNA of the CDR3 is TGTGCCCGAGGGGGGGAGGGTCTTACTAATGAAAAACTGTTTTTT. The V call is TRBV9, the J call TRBJ1-4, with D possibly TRBD1 on 6 matching bases. Germline V gives CDR1 SGDLS, CDR2 YYNGEE. The CDR3 totals 15 residues. Between the trimmed V and J ends, which lost 10 bases and 2 bases, there was a span of 18 bases.